Below, 17 T cell receptor beta chains from the same sample are listed, as sequenced in a study of cytomegalovirus exposure and HLA in healthy donors. PCR employed 60 Vbeta and 13 Jbeta primers. TCRdb's copy holds only in-frame clones and misses some; the assay was immunoSEQ multiplex PCR. In the table there are 150,000 to 200,000 clones, about 80% of which are singletons. Sequencing used PBMCs. Receptors originate from a woman in her thirties or forties in good health and CMV-seronegative.

The CDR3 coding sequence is TGTGCCAGCAGCTTGATGGGGGCCGTGGGTTCACCCCTCCACTTT. Protein sequence: CASSLMGAVGSPLHF. The chain is built from TRBV5-6 and TRBJ1-6, with D perhaps TRBD1 (6 bases). The ends were cut back, 1 base at V and 9 bases at J, with 14 bases in the middle. Germline-derived CDR1 and CDR2 are SGHDT and YYEEEE. CDR3 length: 15 amino acids.

The chain combines TRBV5-8 with TRBJ2-1; no clear D. CDR3 length: 14 residues. Per germline, CDR1 SGHTS and CDR2 YDEGEE. V lost 2 bases, J lost 3 bases, and 9 bases lay in between. The CDR3 sequence: CASSFIYGYNEQFF. The CDR3 DNA is TGTGCCAGCAGCTTCATCTACGGCTACAATGAGCAGTTCTTC. Combining the CDR3 with reference TRBV5-8 and TRBJ2-1 gives the whole variable domain EAGVTQSPTHLIKTRGQQATLRCSPISGHTSVYWYQQALGLGLQFLLWYDEGEERNRGNFPPRFSGRQFPNYSSELNVNALELEDSALYLCASSFIYGYNEQFFGPGTRLTVL.

This clone was observed once. The rearrangement links TRBV28 to TRBJ2-5; 7 nucleotides align to TRBD1. V trimming: 5 bases; J trimming: 2 bases; junction bases outside the gene matches: 5. Germline V gene data show CDR1 as MDHEN and CDR2 as SYDVKM. This CDR3 spans 14 amino acids. CDR3 in DNA: TGTGCCAGCAGTCCTCCGGGACAGCAAGAGACCCAGTACTTC. Translated, it gives CASSPPGQQETQYF.

This clone is a singleton in its sample. The chain carries TRBV7-3 and TRBJ2-1, with TRBD2 matching over 10 bases. The CDR3 is 16 amino acids. V was clipped by 2 bases and J by 5 bases; unmatched bases: 6. Germline values: CDR1 SGHTA, CDR2 FQGTGA. The CDR3 nucleotides are TGTGCCAGCAGCTTACTAGGGACTAGCGACCACAATGAGCAGTTCTTC. It specifies CASSLLGTSDHNEQFF.

CDR3 loop: CSVWRASTDTQYF. The DNA for the CDR3 is TGCAGCGTTTGGAGGGCTAGCACAGATACGCAGTATTTT. This sequence joins TRBV29-1 and TRBJ2-3; possible D gene TRBD2, 6 bases. The CDR3 runs to 13 residues. Per the germline V gene, CDR1 is SQVTM and CDR2 is ANQGSEA. Trimming stripped 5 bases from V and 0 bases from J, with 9 bases between.

This clone showed up just a few times. This chain connects TRBV10-3 to TRBJ1-4; 7 nucleotides match TRBD1. Per germline, CDR1 ENHRY and CDR2 SYGVKD. CDR3 length: 13 amino acids. J lost 4 bases, V lost 7 bases, and 3 bases had no gene match. The CDR3 region is CAIKAGGNEKLFF. Here the CDR3 DNA reads TGTGCCATCAAGGCAGGGGGTAATGAAAAACTGTTTTTT.

The chain employs TRBV6-6 and TRBJ1-2; 7 bases agree with TRBD1. The germline V gene has CDR1 MNHNY and CDR2 SVGAGI (reference sequence). The length of the CDR3 is 13 residues. V was pared by 6 bases and J by 3 bases, with 4 bases of the junction left unmatched. Here the CDR3 DNA reads TGTGCCAGCAGGTGGGACAGTGACTATGGCTACACCTTC. It specifies CASRWDSDYGYTF.

The J gene is TRBJ1-5, the V gene TRBV7-2; no definite D call. Trimming took 2 bases from V and 6 from J, leaving 8 bases between them. Germline V CDR1 and CDR2: SGHTA, FQGNSA. The CDR3 contains 13 residues. CDR3 in DNA: TGTGCCAGCAGCTTAAAAACCAGTCAGCCCCAGCATTTT. It codes for CASSLKTSQPQHF.

The V call is TRBV18, the J call TRBJ1-2; D unresolved. CDR1 and CDR2 from the germline V gene are KGHSH and LQKENI. The CDR3 extends over 15 amino acids. The V gene lost 0 bases and the J gene lost 4 bases, with 12 bases spanning the gap. CDR3 in amino acids: CASSPPGGLGYGYTF. CDR3 sequence (DNA): TGTGCCAGCTCACCACCGGGAGGGCTGGGCTATGGCTACACCTTC. Full variable domain (outside the CDR3, taken from reference TRBV18 and TRBJ1-2): NAGVMQNPRHLVRRRGQEARLRCSPMKGHSHVYWYRQLPEEGLKFMVYLQKENIIDESGMPKERFSAEFPKEGPSILRIQQVVRGDSAAYFCASSPPGGLGYGYTFGSGTRLTVV.

This rearrangement joins TRBV20-1 to TRBJ1-1, with D unclear. The V gene's germline CDR1 is DFQATT and CDR2 SNEGSKA (reference sequence). Trimming stripped 5 bases from V and 3 bases from J, with 7 bases between. This CDR3 has 11 residues. In DNA form, the CDR3 reads TGCAGTGCTTATATCGACACTGAAGCTTTCTTT. It codes for CSAYIDTEAFF.

The chain recombines TRBV5-4 with TRBJ1-1; no firm D call. The CDR3 runs to 14 residues. CDR1 and CDR2 from the germline V gene are SGHNT and YYREEE (reference sequence). V was shortened by 4 bases and J by 5 bases, with 15 bases between the two germline ends. The CDR3 sequence: CASSLSLAITEAFF. For the CDR3, the DNA is TGTGCCAGCAGCCTCAGTTTAGCTATTACTGAAGCTTTCTTT.

The rearrangement links TRBV6-6 to TRBJ2-7; 8 positions agree with TRBD1. The CDR3 length is 15 residues. CDR1 is MNHNY and CDR2 is SVGAGI in the germline V gene (reference sequence). V shed 2 bases, J shed 3 bases, and the junction held 6 bases outside the gene matches. Written as DNA, the CDR3 is TGTGCCAGCAGTTACCTTCGGACAGGGAACTACGAGCAGTACTTC. Amino acids: CASSYLRTGNYEQYF.

The DNA for the CDR3 is TGTGCCAGCAGCTTAACAGACAGGGTACGAGAGACCCAGTACTTC. It codes for CASSLTDRVRETQYF. This chain joins TRBV7-9 and TRBJ2-5; TRBD1 matches at 7 bases. Germline V gene sequence: CDR1 SEHNR, CDR2 FQNEAQ (reference sequence). The length of the CDR3 is 15 residues. The trim removed 2 bases at V and 4 bases at J, leaving 7 bases unmatched. The full variable domain, in which reference TRBV7-9 and TRBJ2-5 provide the parts outside the CDR3, is DTGVSQNPRHKITKRGQNVTFRCDPISEHNRLYWYRQTLGQGPEFLTYFQNEAQLEKSRLLSDRFSAERPKGSFSTLEIQRTEQGDSAMYLCASSLTDRVRETQYFGPGTRLLVL.

The chain couples TRBV11-3 to TRBJ2-1; D is unresolved. The V end was cut by 2 bases, the J end by 4 bases, with 6 bases between. The CDR3 consists of 13 residues. Germline CDR1 SGHNT, CDR2 YENEEA. CDR3 region: CASSLTSYNEQFF. In DNA form, the CDR3 reads TGTGCCAGCAGCTTAACTTCGTACAATGAGCAGTTCTTC.

The CDR3 DNA reads TGTGCCAGCTGCTCGGGGTTCAGGGAAAAACTGTTTTTT. Amino acid sequence: CASCSGFREKLFF. V usage is TRBV6-1 and J usage is TRBJ1-4; D remains unclear. V was clipped by 8 bases and J by 8 bases, with 15 bases between them. This CDR3 is 13 amino acids long. Germline CDR1 MNHNS, CDR2 SASEGT.

The chain combines TRBV4-3 with TRBJ2-6; 8 nucleotides line up with TRBD1. V was pared by 0 bases and J by 0 bases, with 1 base of the junction left unmatched. Germline lookup yields CDR1 LGHNA and CDR2 YSLEER. The CDR3 spans 17 residues. The CDR3 is CASSQETGGSGANVLTF. The CDR3 region has the DNA TGCGCCAGCAGCCAAGAAACAGGGGGCTCTGGGGCCAACGTCCTGACTTTC.

The chain is built from TRBV18 and TRBJ2-1; TRBD2 is a possible D gene (6 bases). The CDR3 has 13 residues. Germline V gives CDR1 KGHSH, CDR2 LQKENI. Trimming left V 2 bases short and J 9 bases short, with 11 bases between. The CDR3 region is CASSPSSAGEQFF. The CDR3 nucleotides read TGTGCCAGCTCACCATCGTCAGCGGGTGAGCAGTTCTTC.